A single sample gave rise to the 11 T cell receptor beta chains below, sequenced in a study of cytomegalovirus exposure and HLA in healthy donors. The PCR made use of 60 Vbeta and 13 Jbeta primers. Method: immunoSEQ multiplex PCR; TCRdb's copy keeps in-frame clones and lacks some. The sample has 90,000 to 120,000 clones; 74% are singletons. Sequencing was carried out using PBMCs. The receptors come from a man in his fifties or sixties in good health and CMV-seropositive.

The chain recombines TRBV15 with TRBJ2-1; 15 bases are a match to TRBD2. V was pared by 7 bases and J by 6 bases, with 16 bases of the junction left unmatched. This CDR3 is 19 amino acids long. Looked up from germline, CDR1 is LNHNV and CDR2 is YYDKDF (reference sequence). The CDR3 loop reads CATNGRGLAGGGRFNEQFF. In nucleotides, the CDR3 is TGTGCCACCAACGGCCGGGGACTAGCGGGGGGAGGGAGGTTCAATGAGCAGTTCTTC.

The chain combines TRBV18 with TRBJ2-7, with D possibly matching TRBD2 (6 bases). Germline-derived CDR1 and CDR2 are KGHSH and LQKENI. The CDR3 is 12 amino acids. V was pared by 3 bases and J by 6 bases, with 9 bases between. CDR3 sequence: CASSPSGGEQYF. The CDR3, as DNA: TGTGCCAGCTCACCCTCCGGGGGCGAGCAGTACTTC.

This chain joins TRBV19 and TRBJ1-4; a possible D gene is TRBD1 (6 bases). This CDR3 contains 14 residues. Trimming pared 11 bases from V and 7 bases from J, leaving 20 bases between. The germline V gene has CDR1 LNHDA and CDR2 SQIVND (reference sequence). DNA for the CDR3: TGTGCCTGCGATAAGGGGGTCTTCGGTGAAAAACTGTTTTTT. This gives the protein CACDKGVFGEKLFF.

The chain links TRBV7-8 to TRBJ2-1; TRBD2 agrees at 14 bases. The CDR3 sequence is 17 residues long. The V segment lost 5 bases and the J segment 6 bases; nucleotides outside the gene matches: 9. Germline CDR1 SGHVS, CDR2 FQNEAQ. The DNA of the CDR3 is TGTGCCAGCAGCCCCAGACTAGCGGGAGGGAGGGGCAATGAGCAGTTCTTC. It yields the protein CASSPRLAGGRGNEQFF.

The CDR3: CASSMGGGRAGTDTQYF. CDR3 nucleotides: TGTGCCAGTAGTATGGGCGGCGGGAGGGCCGGCACAGATACGCAGTATTTT. This chain joins TRBV19 and TRBJ2-3; TRBD2 agrees at 9 bases. Germline CDR1 is LNHDA and CDR2 is SQIVND (reference sequence). The CDR3 has 17 residues. V lost 3 bases, J lost 1 base, and 8 bases stayed unmatched.

The chain carries TRBV11-2 and TRBJ1-4, with 7 nucleotides matching TRBD1. The CDR3 has 14 residues. Germline lookup yields CDR1 SGHAT and CDR2 FQNNGV. J lost 8 bases, V lost 1 base, and 4 bases had no gene match. The CDR3 nucleotides are TGTGCCAGCAGCTTAGTGGCACAGGGGGAAAAACTGTTTTTT. Its translation: CASSLVAQGEKLFF. Using reference TRBV11-2 and TRBJ1-4 for the parts outside the CDR3, the full variable domain is EAGVAQSPRYKIIEKRQSVAFWCNPISGHATLYWYQQILGQGPKLLIQFQNNGVVDDSQLPKDRFSAERLKGVDSTLKIQPAKLEDSAVYLCASSLVAQGEKLFFGSGTQLSVL.

The gene calls are TRBV2 and TRBJ1-5; TRBD1 might be the D (5 bases). The germline V gene encodes CDR1 SNHLY and CDR2 FYNNEI. The CDR3 consists of 16 residues. The V gene lost 0 bases and the J gene lost 2 bases, with 11 bases spanning the gap. Written as DNA, the CDR3 is TGTGCCAGCAGTGAAGCGCGGGGGGGAGGCAATCAGCCCCAGCATTTT. Translating gives CASSEARGGGNQPQHF.

The J gene is TRBJ2-7, the V gene TRBV5-1, with D perhaps TRBD1 (5 bases). V shed 0 bases and J shed 6 bases, with 16 bases lying between them. The CDR3 is 15 amino acids. Germline V gene sequence: CDR1 SGHRS, CDR2 YFSETQ. The CDR3 spells CASSLAPQGRGEQYF. The DNA for the CDR3 is TGCGCCAGCAGCTTGGCTCCTCAGGGTCGCGGCGAGCAGTACTTC.

The chain is built from TRBV23-1 and TRBJ1-3; 9 bases are shared with TRBD1. TRBV23-1 is identified as an open reading frame with a role that is uncertain. The CDR3 has 17 residues. The trim removed 3 bases at V and 2 bases at J, leaving 8 bases unmatched. CDR3 protein: CASSHPQGAVTGNTIYF. The CDR3, as DNA: TGCGCCAGCAGTCACCCACAGGGGGCTGTGACTGGAAACACCATATATTTT.

This clone was seen a single time. The V gene is TRBV30, the J gene TRBJ2-3, with D possibly matching TRBD2 (7 bases). V was clipped by 8 bases and J by 2 bases, with 14 bases between them. CDR3 length: 13 amino acids. Germline CDR1 and CDR2: GTSNPN and SVGIG (reference sequence). CDR3 region: CAGGGVATDTQYF. The CDR3 nucleotides are TGTGCCGGAGGGGGGGTAGCCACAGATACGCAGTATTTT.

The chain joins TRBV19 to TRBJ2-3; TRBD2 is a possible D gene (6 bases). This CDR3 comprises 14 residues. The germline V gene encodes CDR1 LNHDA and CDR2 SQIVND (reference sequence). Between the trimmed V and J ends, which lost 5 bases and 6 bases, there was a span of 15 bases. As DNA, the CDR3 is TGTGCCAGTAGTCCTAGCGCCCCCGTTGATACGCAGTATTTT. Translated, it gives CASSPSAPVDTQYF.